One sample yielded the 17 T cell receptor beta chains listed below, sequenced in a study. TCRdb processed the 5' RACE reads anew with MiXCR; each CDR3 protein has one entry. The repertoire holds over 40,000 distinct CDR3 sequences, with roughly a fifth as singletons. Tregs were sorted as CD4+CD25+CD127-/low cells. Sequencing was carried out using Tregs sorted from a lymph node. The receptors here all came from a female donor with breast cancer.

In its sample, this clonotype was seen a few times. The chain is built from TRBV7-9 and TRBJ2-1, with D maybe TRBD2 (6 bases). The V gene lost 7 bases and the J gene lost 3 bases, with 16 bases spanning the gap. The germline V gene encodes CDR1 SEHNR and CDR2 FQNEAQ (reference sequence). This CDR3 region has 15 residues. The CDR3 nucleotides read TGTGCCAGCACCCGAGGACTAATAGACTACAATGAGCAGTTCTTC. Translation: CASTRGLIDYNEQFF. Complete variable domain (other parts from reference TRBV7-9 and TRBJ2-1): DTGVSQNPRHKITKRGQNVTFRCDPISEHNRLYWYRQTLGQGPEFLTYFQNEAQLEKSRLLSDRFSAERPKGSFSTLEIQRTEQGDSAMYLCASTRGLIDYNEQFFGPGTRLTVL.

As to this clonotype: A much more abundant neighbour one base away suggests this may be a read error. The chain links TRBV9 to TRBJ1-6; TRBD1 matches at 7 bases. V dropped 1 base and J dropped 9; count of bases not matched to a gene: 7. This CDR3 is built from 15 residues. CDR1 is SGDLS, CDR2 YYNGEE, per germline. The CDR3 region is CASSVYDRVSSPLHF. CDR3 bases: TGTGCCAGCAGCGTATACGACAGGGTAAGTTCACCCCTCCACTTT.

This clonotype was seen only a few times. The chain uses TRBV5-4 and TRBJ2-6; 8 bases line up with TRBD1. Germline V gives CDR1 SGHNT, CDR2 YYREEE (reference sequence). The CDR3 runs 16 residues. V was pared by 5 bases and J by 2 bases, with 6 bases of the junction left unmatched. This CDR3 reads CASRAQTGAGANVLTF. The DNA for the CDR3 is TGTGCCAGCAGGGCCCAGACAGGGGCTGGGGCCAACGTCCTGACTTTC.

The V gene is TRBV4-1, the J gene TRBJ2-1; 14 bases align to TRBD2. Germline values: CDR1 MGHRA, CDR2 YSYEKL. This CDR3 comprises 16 residues. V gave up 4 bases and J gave up 8 bases; unmatched junction bases: 7. CDR3 bases: TGCGCCAGCAGCCCCCTGACTAGCGGGAGGGCCGATGAGCAGTTCTTC. Its translation is CASSPLTSGRADEQFF.

This clonotype was seen a handful of times. The rearrangement uses TRBV6-6 and TRBJ2-3, with D possibly matching TRBD2 (6 bases). Germline CDR1 MNHNY, CDR2 SVGAGI (reference sequence). V was shortened by 10 bases and J by 2 bases, with 19 bases between the two germline ends. The CDR3 totals 15 residues. Written as DNA, the CDR3 is TGTGCCACCTTGACCCTAGCGAGCACCACAGATACGCAGTATTTT. Translating gives CATLTLASTTDTQYF.

As concerns this clonotype: This may be a read error, as it is one base from a much larger clone. The rearrangement uses TRBV7-2 and TRBJ2-5; 8 bases are shared with TRBD1. J lost 9 bases, V lost 3 bases, and 9 bases had no gene match. In germline, CDR1 is SGHTA, CDR2 FQGNSA. The CDR3 extends over 14 amino acids. This CDR3 reads CASSFQVGQEAQYF. In DNA, the CDR3 is TGTGCCAGCAGCTTTCAGGTGGGACAGGAGGCCCAGTACTTC.

A few counts support this clonotype. V usage is TRBV19 and J usage is TRBJ1-2; TRBD1 might be the D (5 bases). V was trimmed by 8 bases and J by 5 bases, leaving 18 bases between them. CDR1 and CDR2 from the germline V gene are LNHDA and SQIVND (reference sequence). The CDR3 sequence is 14 residues long. The chain's CDR3 is CASFRAGGVYGYTF. The DNA of the CDR3 is TGTGCCAGTTTTCGGGCAGGAGGGGTATATGGCTACACCTTC.

Comment on this clonotype: Germline and junction disagree at one end, which may indicate a read error. The rearrangement uses TRBV27 and TRBJ2-7, with D perhaps matching TRBD1 (6 bases). CDR1 and CDR2 from the germline V gene are MNHEY and SMNVEV (reference sequence). The CDR3 is 13 residues long. The CDR3 bases are TGTGCCTGCAGTACGACAGGTTCCTACGAGCAGTACTTC. It encodes CACSTTGSYEQYF.

In the case of this clonotype: A much larger clone differs from this one at a single base, so this may be a read error. V usage is TRBV15 and J usage is TRBJ1-6; 7 nucleotides align to TRBD1. V was pared by 5 bases and J by 5 bases, with 3 bases of the junction left unmatched. Germline CDR1 reads LNHNV; CDR2 reads YYDKDF (reference sequence). The length of the CDR3 is 14 residues. The CDR3 reads CATSLTGNNSPLHF. The CDR3 DNA reads TGTGCCACCAGCCTGACAGGGAATAATTCACCCCTCCACTTT.

Comment on this clonotype: It may be a read error: a sequence one base away is much more abundant. CDR3 sequence (DNA): TGTGCCGGCAAAATAAACCACGACAACCAAGAGACCCAGTACTTC. It yields the protein CAGKINHDNQETQYF. The chain recombines TRBV27 with TRBJ2-5; unclear D gene. Germline V lookup: CDR1 MNHEY, CDR2 SMNVEV (reference sequence). The CDR3 length is 15 residues. V lost 11 bases and J 0 bases, leaving 19 bases between the germline ends.

This chain connects TRBV5-1 to TRBJ2-5, with no clear D. The CDR3 contains 15 residues. V shed 0 bases and J shed 5 bases, with 14 bases lying between them. Germline V lookup: CDR1 SGHRS, CDR2 YFSETQ. Written as DNA, the CDR3 is TGCGCCAGCAGCTTGGAGACACCGCGGCGGGAGACCCAGTACTTC. Its protein is CASSLETPRRETQYF.

This clonotype was picked up a small number of times. The CDR3 DNA reads TGTGCCAGCAGTCTCGGACTAGATTGGGCCGGGGAGCTGTTTTTT. The encoded protein is CASSLGLDWAGELFF. This chain connects TRBV12-3 or TRBV12-4 to TRBJ2-2; 7 nucleotides align to TRBD2. V trimming: 5 bases; J trimming: 6 bases; junction bases outside the gene matches: 9. CDR3 length: 15 residues.

The V and J genes are TRBV4-2 and TRBJ2-3, with 7 bases that match TRBD2. The trim removed 3 bases at V and 0 bases at J, leaving 6 bases unmatched. Germline assignment: CDR1 LGHNA and CDR2 YNFKEQ. The CDR3 has 16 amino acids. In DNA, the CDR3 is TGTGCCAGCAGCCAGATAGCGGGCCATAGCACAGATACGCAGTATTTT. As protein: CASSQIAGHSTDTQYF.

The chain is built from TRBV27 and TRBJ2-7, with 9 bases matching TRBD1. The CDR3 loop spans 14 amino acids. Per germline, CDR1 MNHEY and CDR2 SMNVEV (reference sequence). V was clipped by 5 bases and J by 5 bases; unmatched bases: 7. CDR3 amino acids: CASSLGQGGNEQYF. CDR3 sequence (DNA): TGTGCCAGCAGTCTGGGACAGGGTGGCAACGAGCAGTACTTC.

The chain combines TRBV3-1 with TRBJ2-7, with 8 bases fitting TRBD1. V dropped 5 bases and J dropped 1; count of bases not matched to a gene: 13. This CDR3 comprises 17 residues. Looked up from germline, CDR1 is LGHDT and CDR2 is YNNKEL (reference sequence). As DNA, the CDR3 is TGTGCCAGCAGCTCCCCCGGACAGGGAGGTATTTCCTACGAGCAGTACTTC. It codes for CASSSPGQGGISYEQYF.

This chain links TRBV29-1 with TRBJ2-7, with 8 bases aligning to TRBD2. The CDR3 covers 15 residues. The J segment lost 4 bases and the V segment lost 6 bases, leaving 14 bases of the junction unmatched. CDR1 and CDR2 from the germline V gene are SQVTM and ANQGSEA. The CDR3 nucleotides are TGCAGCGTCGTAGGGCATCCAGCGGGAGTTTACGAGCAGTACTTC. Translation: CSVVGHPAGVYEQYF.

V gene TRBV7-8 combines with J gene TRBJ1-2; D remains unclear. The CDR3 runs to 15 residues. V was cut by 3 bases and J by 3 bases, with 14 bases left in between. The V gene's germline CDR1 is SGHVS and CDR2 FQNEAQ. The CDR3: CASSFSLTSDYGYTF. CDR3 coding DNA: TGTGCCAGCAGCTTTTCTTTAACGTCGGACTATGGCTACACCTTC.